The text below deals with one T cell receptor beta chain. The antigen is unknown. The data derive from a study of cytomegalovirus exposure and HLA in healthy donors. In the study overall: Around 87 million unique TCRs, all from HLA-typed donors, were included in an early release of the data.

Germline-derived CDR1 and CDR2 are SEHNR and FQNEAQ (reference sequence). The V gene lost 4 bases and the J gene lost 9 bases, with 16 bases spanning the gap. The CDR3 totals 15 residues. This PCR relied on a set of 60 Vbeta primers and 13 Jbeta primers. Sequencing used immunoSEQ multiplex PCR; TCRdb keeps in-frame clones, though not all of them. The sample lists some 170,000 clones, roughly four fifths occurring once. General study findings and limits: Sequencing likely produced, as an artifact, a cluster of highly shared sequence variants. In a later analysis, at a false discovery rate of 0.05, approximately 16,000 TCR beta sequences were associated with HLA alleles.

The chain uses TRBV7-9 and TRBJ1-6; D may be TRBD1 (5 bases). Sequences were obtained from PBMCs. The receptor comes from a man aged 60 to 75 in good health and CMV-seronegative. The CDR3 here is CASSSTGEFGSPLHF. CDR3 coding DNA: TGTGCCAGCAGCTCGACGGGGGAATTCGGTTCACCCCTCCACTTT.